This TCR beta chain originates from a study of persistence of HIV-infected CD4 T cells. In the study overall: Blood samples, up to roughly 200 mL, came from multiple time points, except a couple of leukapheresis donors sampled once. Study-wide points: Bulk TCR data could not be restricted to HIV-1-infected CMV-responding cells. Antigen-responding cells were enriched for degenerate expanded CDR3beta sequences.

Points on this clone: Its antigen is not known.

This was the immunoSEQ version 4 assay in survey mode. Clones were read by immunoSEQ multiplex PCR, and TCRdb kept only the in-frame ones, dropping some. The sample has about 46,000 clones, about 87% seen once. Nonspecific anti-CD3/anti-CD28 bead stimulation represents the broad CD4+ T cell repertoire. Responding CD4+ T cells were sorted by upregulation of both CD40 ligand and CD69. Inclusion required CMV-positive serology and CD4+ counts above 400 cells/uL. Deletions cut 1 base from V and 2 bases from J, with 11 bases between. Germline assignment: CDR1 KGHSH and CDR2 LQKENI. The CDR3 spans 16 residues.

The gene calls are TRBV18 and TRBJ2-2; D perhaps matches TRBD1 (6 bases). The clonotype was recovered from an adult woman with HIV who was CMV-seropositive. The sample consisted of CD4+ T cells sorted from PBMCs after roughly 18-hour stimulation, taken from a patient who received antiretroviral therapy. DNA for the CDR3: TGTGCCAGCTCACCACAGGGGACACCAAACACCGGGGAGCTGTTTTTT. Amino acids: CASSPQGTPNTGELFF.